A single sample gave rise to the 18 T cell receptor beta chains below, sequenced in a study of T cell repertoires in cytomegalovirus infection (dated by TCRdb to 2018 to 2020). Antigens for these TCRs are unknown. Sequenced using an Illumina HiSeq 1500. The public reads were run again by TCRdb, first through fastp at Q25 and then through MiXCR, and only productive beta chains were kept. Under each unique CDR3 protein, matching rows form one entry showing the most common genes and DNA. The sample contains around 540,000 distinct CDR3 sequences, around 30% of them found a single time. The ten largest account for roughly 16% of the sample. This specimen's treatment or condition label, per the study, means: in vitro stimulation with specific CMV peptide epitopes to enrich CMV-specific T cells. The input for sequencing was cultured PBMCs, taken from culture after CMV antigen stimulation. Receptor source: a human donor in good health (CMV status not recorded). Some clones in this sample may be carry-over from other donors' samples.

The CDR3 is CASSDPREVNEQFF. The CDR3 DNA reads TGTGCCAGCAGTGACCCTCGCGAGGTCAATGAGCAGTTCTTC. This chain connects TRBV12-3 or TRBV12-4 to TRBJ2-1; D gene unclear. V lost 5 bases to trimming and J lost 6 bases, with 14 bases between them. The CDR3 spans 14 residues.

There are a few counts of this clonotype. The chain carries TRBV19 and TRBJ2-6; D not certain. Trimming shortened V by 7 bases and J by 0 bases, and 13 bases separated the two germline ends. The CDR3 extends over 16 amino acids. CDR1 LNHDA and CDR2 SQIVND come from the germline V gene (reference sequence). The CDR3 nucleotides are TGTGCCAGTACCCGAATTGGACGCTCTGGGGCCAACGTCCTGACTTTC. Translation gives CASTRIGRSGANVLTF.

Only a few counts were recorded for this clonotype. The chain employs TRBV4-3 and TRBJ2-1; D may be TRBD2 (5 bases). The CDR3 is 18 residues long. With 3 bases removed from V and 0 bases from J, the gap between germline ends came to 18 bases. Germline V lookup: CDR1 LGHNA, CDR2 YSLEER. CDR3 nucleotides: TGCGCCAGCAGCCAGAGGGATAGCGTTGCCAGCTCCTACAATGAGCAGTTCTTC. The encoded protein is CASSQRDSVASSYNEQFF.

In this sample, this clonotype turned up many times. J is TRBJ1-5 and V is TRBV7-8; D possibly corresponds to TRBD1 (5 bases). Germline CDR1 and CDR2: SGHVS and FQNEAQ. The V gene lost 5 bases and the J gene lost 4 bases, with 18 bases spanning the gap. This CDR3 is 16 amino acids long. The CDR3 spells CASSPLGQGRNQPQHF. The DNA for the CDR3 is TGTGCCAGCAGCCCGCTTGGGCAGGGCCGTAATCAGCCCCAGCATTTT.

This sequence joins TRBV19 and TRBJ2-2, with 13 positions matching TRBD2. Unmatched junction bases numbered 7, after V lost 5 bases and J lost 4 bases. The CDR3 consists of 17 residues. Germline-derived CDR1 and CDR2 are LNHDA and SQIVND (reference sequence). In DNA form, the CDR3 reads TGTGCCAGTAGTTTAACTAGCGGGAGGGCGGGCACCGGGGAGCTGTTTTTT. Its protein product is CASSLTSGRAGTGELFF.

The gene calls are TRBV20-1 and TRBJ1-6; TRBD1 is a possible D gene (5 bases). Germline CDR1 is DFQATT and CDR2 is SNEGSKA (reference sequence). The CDR3 extends over 16 amino acids. Trimming pared 2 bases from V and 8 bases from J, leaving 19 bases between. CDR3 region: CSARRDGSFHDSPLHF. DNA of the CDR3: TGCAGTGCTAGAAGGGACGGCTCTTTCCATGATTCACCCCTCCACTTT.

This clonotype showed up just a few times. V gene TRBV20-1 combines with J gene TRBJ2-1, with TRBD2 matching 11 bases. In germline, CDR1 is DFQATT, CDR2 SNEGSKA (reference sequence). The CDR3 spans 16 residues. Trimming removed 3 bases from V and 3 bases from J; junction bases left unmatched: 7. For the CDR3, the DNA is TGCAGTGCTAGCCTTATAGCGGGAGGGAACTACAATGAGCAGTTCTTC. Its protein product is CSASLIAGGNYNEQFF.

The chain combines TRBV6-5 with TRBJ2-3, with 8 bases identical to TRBD2. This CDR3 is built from 16 residues. Trimming removed 2 bases from V and 0 bases from J; junction bases left unmatched: 4. From germline, CDR1 is MNHEY and CDR2 SVGAGI. CDR3 bases: TGTGCCAGCAGTTACCGACCTAGCGGGAGCACAGATACGCAGTATTTT. The encoded protein is CASSYRPSGSTDTQYF.

The chain links TRBV20-1 to TRBJ2-2; 10 bases agree with TRBD2. Germline trimming cut 6 bases from V and 1 base from J; bases unmatched to any gene: 8. Germline CDR1 is DFQATT and CDR2 is SNEGSKA (reference sequence). CDR3 length: 16 residues. The CDR3 reads CSARSRTSGNTGELFF. The CDR3 DNA follows: TGCAGTGCCCGATCTAGGACTAGCGGGAACACCGGGGAGCTGTTTTTT.

Here the CDR3 reads CASSELGNEQFF. CDR3 coding DNA: TGTGCCAGCAGCGAGCTGGGGAATGAGCAGTTCTTC. V is TRBV6-1 and J is TRBJ2-1; D not resolved. Germline CDR1 reads MNHNS; CDR2 reads SASEGT. V lost 6 bases and J 7 bases, leaving 10 bases between the germline ends. There are 12 residues in the CDR3.

This chain connects TRBV15 to TRBJ2-1, with 7 bases identical to TRBD2. Germline V gene lookup returns CDR1 LNHNV and CDR2 YYDKDF (reference sequence). With V trimmed by 1 base and J by 6 bases, 6 bases remained unmatched. The CDR3 has 15 amino acids. The CDR3 nucleotides are TGTGCCACCAGCAGAGCGCTGAGCGGGACCAATGAGCAGTTCTTC. It specifies CATSRALSGTNEQFF.

The sample holds many counts of this clonotype. The chain is built from TRBV29-1 and TRBJ2-1; a weak D match, TRBD2 (6 bases). Germline V gene lookup returns CDR1 SQVTM and CDR2 ANQGSEA. This CDR3 contains 15 residues. V was cut by 4 bases and J by 7 bases, with 20 bases left in between. In DNA form, the CDR3 reads TGCAGCGTTGCCACTAGCAACGTCGGGAATAATGAGCAGTTCTTC. Amino acid sequence: CSVATSNVGNNEQFF.

The chain uses TRBV28 and TRBJ1-6; D is unclear. V was shortened by 6 bases and J by 5 bases, with 8 bases between the two germline ends. Per the germline V gene, CDR1 is MDHEN and CDR2 is SYDVKM. The CDR3 spans 13 residues. The CDR3 DNA sequence: TGTGCCAGCAGCCCGGTGCATAATTCACCCCTCCACTTT. Translating gives CASSPVHNSPLHF.

This rearrangement joins TRBV9 to TRBJ1-1; TRBD1 is a possible D gene (5 bases). V was clipped by 0 bases and J by 0 bases, with 12 bases between them. Germline CDR1 is SGDLS and CDR2 is YYNGEE. The length of the CDR3 is 16 residues. The CDR3, as DNA: TGTGCCAGCAGCGTAGACCGGGACGGGATGAACACTGAAGCTTTCTTT. Protein product: CASSVDRDGMNTEAFF. The full variable domain, with the rest looked up from reference TRBV9 and TRBJ1-1, is DSGVTQTPKHLITATGQRVTLRCSPRSGDLSVYWYQQSLDQGLQFLIQYYNGEERAKGNILERFSAQQFPDLHSELNLSSLELGDSALYFCASSVDRDGMNTEAFFGQGTRLTVV.

A few counts support this clonotype. The chain carries TRBV7-2 and TRBJ2-1; TRBD2 might be the D (5 bases). The ends were cut back, 5 bases at V and 9 bases at J, with 14 bases in the middle. This CDR3 has 13 amino acids. CDR1 and CDR2 (germline): SGHTA, FQGNSA. The CDR3 DNA reads as TGTGCCAGCAGCGCTGATACTGGGAGTGAGCAGTTCTTC. This sequence encodes CASSADTGSEQFF.

V gene TRBV15 combines with J gene TRBJ2-5; no reliable D call. Trimming took 6 bases from V and 2 from J, leaving 19 bases between them. The CDR3 totals 16 residues. CDR1 is LNHNV and CDR2 is YYDKDF in the germline V gene (reference sequence). This CDR3 reads CATRVGRIGVQETQYF. CDR3 DNA: TGTGCCACCAGAGTAGGACGGATTGGGGTACAAGAGACCCAGTACTTC.

This chain connects TRBV20-1 to TRBJ2-1; no reliable D call. This CDR3 has 11 residues. The V gene lost 2 bases and the J gene lost 9 bases, with 8 bases spanning the gap. CDR1 DFQATT and CDR2 SNEGSKA come from the germline V gene (reference sequence). Here the CDR3 reads CSARLVLEQFF. CDR3 sequence (DNA): TGCAGTGCTAGACTAGTACTTGAGCAGTTCTTC.

This clonotype came up many times. This chain uses TRBV7-8 with TRBJ1-1; 8 nucleotides line up with TRBD1. Losses at the gene ends were 5 bases for V and 8 bases for J; bases not matched to a gene: 7. The germline CDR1 and CDR2 sequences are SGHVS and FQNEAQ. This CDR3 is built from 13 residues. The CDR3 loop is CASSPTGVGEAFF. For the CDR3, the DNA is TGTGCCAGCAGCCCGACAGGGGTTGGCGAAGCTTTCTTT. The complete variable domain, with remaining parts taken from reference TRBV7-8 and TRBJ1-1, reads GAGVSQSPRYKVAKRGQDVALRCDPISGHVSLFWYQQALGQGPEFLTYFQNEAQLDKSGLPSDRFFAERPEGSVSTLKIQRTQQEDSAVYLCASSPTGVGEAFFGQGTRLTVV.